This T cell receptor beta chain was captured by sequencing in a study of blood T cell repertoires in COVID-19. Sequencing used immunoSEQ multiplex PCR; TCRdb keeps in-frame clones, though not all of them. The table shows around 250,000 clones, with 86% occurring only once. The sample taken for sequencing was peripheral blood. This sequence was found in a man older than 75 with acute or convalescent COVID-19.

As DNA, the CDR3 is TGTGCTCCCCCCGGGGGGGCCGGTGGCAATCAGCCCCAGCATTTT. The encoded protein is CAPPGGAGGNQPQHF. The chain couples TRBV19 to TRBJ1-5, with D possibly TRBD1 on 6 matching bases. Germline lookup yields CDR1 LNHDA and CDR2 SQIVND (reference sequence). The CDR3 sequence is 15 residues long.